The clone carrying this T cell receptor beta chain was seen a handful of times. The antigen remains unidentified. The sample originates from a study of early stage breast cancer tumors. Study-level results: Tumor and normal breast were distinguished via blood comparison in most of the 16 patients.

CDR1 is SGHRS, CDR2 YFSETQ, per germline. CDR3 length equals 13 residues. The germline V and J ends were trimmed by 5 bases and 7 bases, with 14 bases remaining between them. Measured with immunoSEQ multiplex PCR; TCRdb has only the in-frame clones, and not every one. The data show about 72,000 clones, roughly 80% seen once. The genes are TRBV5-1 and TRBJ2-3; possibly TRBD1 for D (6 bases). This sequence was found in a person aged 55 to 75 with breast cancer. The material sequenced was blood. The CDR3 bases are TGCGCCAGCAGGCAGCAGGGGCGCCATACGCAGTATTTT. It yields the protein CASRQQGRHTQYF.